This T cell receptor beta chain is from a study of T-cell memory formation after mild COVID-19. As for the study in general: TCR clusters were mostly confined to one donor each.

TCRdb analysed the 5' RACE reads with MiXCR anew, one entry per CDR3 protein. The sample records more than 300,000 distinct CDR3 sequences, about 13% being singletons. Germline V gives CDR1 LGHDT, CDR2 YNNKEL (reference sequence). J was trimmed by 3 bases and V by 5 bases; bases with no gene match: 2. This CDR3 comprises 14 residues. This TCR came from a man aged 18 to 29 who had mild COVID-19 (a few samples of this study predate the infection). Cell type and time point are not known. Material: PBMCs or a T cell subset sorted from them (not recorded which). The chain couples TRBV3-1 to TRBJ2-3; 10 bases match TRBD2. CDR3 region: CASSDSGGTDTQYF. The CDR3 nucleotides are TGTGCCAGCAGCGATAGCGGGGGGACAGATACGCAGTATTTT.